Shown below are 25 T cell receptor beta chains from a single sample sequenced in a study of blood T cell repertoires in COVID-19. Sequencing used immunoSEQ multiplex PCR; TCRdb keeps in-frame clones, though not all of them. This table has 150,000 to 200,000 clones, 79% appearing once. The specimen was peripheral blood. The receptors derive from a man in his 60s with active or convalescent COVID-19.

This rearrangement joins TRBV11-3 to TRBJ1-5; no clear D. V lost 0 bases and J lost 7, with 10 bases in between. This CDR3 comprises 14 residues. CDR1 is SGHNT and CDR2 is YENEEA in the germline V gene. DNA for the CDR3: TGTGCCAGCAGCTTAGACGTACGAGGACAGCCCCAGCATTTT. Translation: CASSLDVRGQPQHF. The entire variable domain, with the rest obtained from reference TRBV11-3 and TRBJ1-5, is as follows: EAGVVQSPRYKIIEKKQPVAFWCNPISGHNTLYWYLQNLGQGPELLIRYENEEAVDDSQLPKDRFSAERLKGVDSTLKIQPAELGDSAVYLCASSLDVRGQPQHFGDGTRLSIL.

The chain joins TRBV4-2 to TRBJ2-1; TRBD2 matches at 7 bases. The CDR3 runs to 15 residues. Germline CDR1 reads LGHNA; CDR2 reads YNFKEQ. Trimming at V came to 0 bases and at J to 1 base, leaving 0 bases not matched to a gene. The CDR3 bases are TGTGCCAGCAGCCAAGACGGGGGGTCCTACAATGAGCAGTTCTTC. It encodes CASSQDGGSYNEQFF.

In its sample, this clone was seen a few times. CDR3 amino acids: CASSPSPPTDTQYF. The CDR3 coding sequence is TGTGCCAGCTCACCAAGCCCCCCCACAGATACGCAGTATTTT. The chain links TRBV18 to TRBJ2-3; D is uncertain. The CDR3 length is 14 residues. The germline CDR1 and CDR2 sequences are KGHSH and LQKENI. V was shortened by 2 bases and J by 2 bases, with 8 bases between the two germline ends.

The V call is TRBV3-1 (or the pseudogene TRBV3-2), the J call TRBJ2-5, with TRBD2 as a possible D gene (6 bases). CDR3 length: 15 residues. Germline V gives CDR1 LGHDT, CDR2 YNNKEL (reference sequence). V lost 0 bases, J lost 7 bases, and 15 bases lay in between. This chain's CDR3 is CASSQDRGTPGTQYF. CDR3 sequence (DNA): TGTGCCAGCAGCCAAGATCGGGGGACTCCGGGGACCCAGTACTTC.

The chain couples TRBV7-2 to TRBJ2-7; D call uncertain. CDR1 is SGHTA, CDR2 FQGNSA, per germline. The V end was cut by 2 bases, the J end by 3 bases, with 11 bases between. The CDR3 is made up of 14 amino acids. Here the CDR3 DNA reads TGTGCCAGCAGCTTAATACTACAAAGCTACGAGCAGTACTTC. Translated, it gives CASSLILQSYEQYF.

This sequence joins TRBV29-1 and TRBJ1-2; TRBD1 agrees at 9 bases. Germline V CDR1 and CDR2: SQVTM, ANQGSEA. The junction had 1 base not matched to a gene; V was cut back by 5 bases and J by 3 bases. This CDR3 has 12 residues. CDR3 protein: CSVRDRDYGYTF. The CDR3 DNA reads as TGCAGCGTTCGGGACAGGGACTATGGCTACACCTTC.

Written as DNA, the CDR3 is TGTGCCAGCAGTATAGCGGGCCTCTCCTACAATGAGCAGTTCTTC. The encoded protein is CASSIAGLSYNEQFF. The chain has TRBV6-5 and TRBJ2-1; 7 nucleotides align to TRBD2. The CDR3 extends over 15 amino acids. Germline loops: CDR1 MNHEY, CDR2 SVGAGI. Unmatched junction bases numbered 4, after V lost 5 bases and J lost 0 bases.

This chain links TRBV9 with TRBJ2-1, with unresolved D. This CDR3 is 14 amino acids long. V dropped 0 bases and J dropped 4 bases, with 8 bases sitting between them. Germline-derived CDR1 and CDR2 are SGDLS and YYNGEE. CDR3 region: CASSVEDSYNEQFF. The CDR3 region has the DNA TGTGCCAGCAGCGTAGAAGACTCTTACAATGAGCAGTTCTTC.

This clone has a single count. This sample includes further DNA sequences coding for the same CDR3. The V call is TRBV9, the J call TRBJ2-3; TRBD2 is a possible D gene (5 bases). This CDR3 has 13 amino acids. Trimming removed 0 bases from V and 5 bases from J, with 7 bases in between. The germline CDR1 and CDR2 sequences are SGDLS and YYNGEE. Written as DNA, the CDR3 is TGTGCCAGCAGCGTAGGGGGAGAAGATACGCAGTATTTT. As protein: CASSVGGEDTQYF.

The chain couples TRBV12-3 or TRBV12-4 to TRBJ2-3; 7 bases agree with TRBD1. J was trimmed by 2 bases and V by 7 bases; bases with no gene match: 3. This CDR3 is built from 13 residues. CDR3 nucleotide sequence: TGTGCCAGCACGACAGGGCCCACAGATACGCAGTATTTT. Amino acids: CASTTGPTDTQYF.

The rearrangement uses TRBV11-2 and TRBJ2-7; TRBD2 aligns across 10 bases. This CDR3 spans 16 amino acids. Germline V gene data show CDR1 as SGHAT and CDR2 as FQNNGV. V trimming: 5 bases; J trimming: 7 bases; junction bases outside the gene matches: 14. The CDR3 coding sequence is TGTGCCAGCAGCGCCCTCGGGAGCGGGAGGGCCGGGGAGCAGTACTTC. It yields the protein CASSALGSGRAGEQYF.

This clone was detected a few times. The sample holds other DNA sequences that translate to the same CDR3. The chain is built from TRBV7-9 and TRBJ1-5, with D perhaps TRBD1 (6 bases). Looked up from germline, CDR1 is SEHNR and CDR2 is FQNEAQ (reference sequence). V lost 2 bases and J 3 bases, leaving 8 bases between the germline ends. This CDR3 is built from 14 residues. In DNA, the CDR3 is TGTGCCAGCAGCTTACAGGGGTACAATCAGCCCCAGCATTTT. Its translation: CASSLQGYNQPQHF.

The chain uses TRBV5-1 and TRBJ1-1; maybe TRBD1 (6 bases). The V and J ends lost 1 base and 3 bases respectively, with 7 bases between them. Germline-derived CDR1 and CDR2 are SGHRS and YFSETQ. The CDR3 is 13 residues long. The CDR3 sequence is CASSLPGDTEAFF. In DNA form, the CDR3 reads TGCGCCAGCAGCTTGCCAGGGGACACTGAAGCTTTCTTT.

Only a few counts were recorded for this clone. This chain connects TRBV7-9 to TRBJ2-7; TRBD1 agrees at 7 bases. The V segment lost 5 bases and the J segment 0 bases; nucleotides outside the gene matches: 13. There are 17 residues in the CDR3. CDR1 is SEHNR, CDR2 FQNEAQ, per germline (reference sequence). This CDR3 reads CASSSSPGQRSSYEQYF. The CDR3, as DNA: TGTGCCAGCAGCAGCAGTCCGGGACAGCGAAGCTCCTACGAGCAGTACTTC. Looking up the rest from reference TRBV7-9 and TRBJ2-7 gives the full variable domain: DTGVSQNPRHKITKRGQNVTFRCDPISEHNRLYWYRQTLGQGPEFLTYFQNEAQLEKSRLLSDRFSAERPKGSFSTLEIQRTEQGDSAMYLCASSSSPGQRSSYEQYFGPGTRLTVT.

The DNA for the CDR3 is TGTGCCAGCAGTCCCCCCGCAGCGGGAGGTTCAGATACGCAGTATTTT. This sequence encodes CASSPPAAGGSDTQYF. The chain carries TRBV25-1 and TRBJ2-3, with 9 bases that match TRBD2. V lost 5 bases and J lost 4; bases outside the gene matches: 10. The CDR3 contains 16 residues. CDR1 and CDR2 (germline): MGHDK, SYGVNS.

The CDR3 DNA is TGTGCCAGCAAGGGCGGGAGCGGGGATCGGGGCACAGATACGCAGTATTTT. Translated: CASKGGSGDRGTDTQYF. This chain uses TRBV2 with TRBJ2-3; 7 positions match TRBD2. Germline-derived CDR1 and CDR2 are SNHLY and FYNNEI. V was clipped by 7 bases and J by 1 base; unmatched bases: 14. The CDR3 contains 17 residues.

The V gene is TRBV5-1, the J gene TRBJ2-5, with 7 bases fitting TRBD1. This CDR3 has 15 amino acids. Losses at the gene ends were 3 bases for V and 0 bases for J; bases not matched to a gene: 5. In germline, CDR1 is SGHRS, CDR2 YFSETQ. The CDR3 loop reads CASSSIDRDQETQYF. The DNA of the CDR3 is TGCGCCAGCAGCTCCATTGACAGGGACCAAGAGACCCAGTACTTC.

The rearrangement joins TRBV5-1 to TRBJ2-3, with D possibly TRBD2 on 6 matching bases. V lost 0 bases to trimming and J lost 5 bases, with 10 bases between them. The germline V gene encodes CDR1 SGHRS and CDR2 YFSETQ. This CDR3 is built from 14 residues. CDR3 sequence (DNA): TGCGCCAGCAGCTTGGGGGCTAGCGAAGATACGCAGTATTTT. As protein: CASSLGASEDTQYF.

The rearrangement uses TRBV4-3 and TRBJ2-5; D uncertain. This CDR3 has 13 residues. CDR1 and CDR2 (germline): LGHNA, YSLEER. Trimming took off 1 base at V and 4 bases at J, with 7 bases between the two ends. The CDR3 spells CASSQGRGETQYF. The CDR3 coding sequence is TGCGCCAGCAGCCAAGGCAGAGGAGAGACCCAGTACTTC.

The CDR3, as DNA: TGTGCCAGCCCTCTCCCCTACGAGCAGTACTTC. Translating it yields CASPLPYEQYF. This chain joins TRBV6-5 and TRBJ2-7; D gene unclear. V was clipped by 8 bases and J by 2 bases, with 7 bases between them. Germline V gene lookup returns CDR1 MNHEY and CDR2 SVGAGI. The CDR3 sequence is 11 residues long.

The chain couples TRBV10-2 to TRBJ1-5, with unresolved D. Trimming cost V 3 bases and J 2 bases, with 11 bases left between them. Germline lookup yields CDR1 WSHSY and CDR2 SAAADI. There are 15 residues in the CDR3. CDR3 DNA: TGCGCCAGCAGTGAAGCCGTCACGGGCAATCAGCCCCAGCATTTT. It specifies CASSEAVTGNQPQHF.

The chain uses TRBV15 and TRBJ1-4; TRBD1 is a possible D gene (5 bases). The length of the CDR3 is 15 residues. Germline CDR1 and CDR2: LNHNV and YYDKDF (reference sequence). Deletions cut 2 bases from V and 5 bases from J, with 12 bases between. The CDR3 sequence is CATSRLGRANEKLFF. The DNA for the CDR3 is TGTGCCACCAGCAGACTGGGCAGGGCGAATGAAAAACTGTTTTTT.

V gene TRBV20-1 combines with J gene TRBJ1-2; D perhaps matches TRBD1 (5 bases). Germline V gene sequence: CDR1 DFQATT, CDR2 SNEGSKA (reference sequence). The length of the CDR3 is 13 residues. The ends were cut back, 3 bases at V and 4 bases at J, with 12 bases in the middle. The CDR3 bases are TGCAGTGCTAGTAGGGGCAGGTCCTATGGCTACACCTTC. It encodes CSASRGRSYGYTF.

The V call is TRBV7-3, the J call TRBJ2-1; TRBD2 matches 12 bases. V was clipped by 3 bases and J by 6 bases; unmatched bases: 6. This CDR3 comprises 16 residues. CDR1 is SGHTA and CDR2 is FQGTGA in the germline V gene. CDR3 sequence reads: CASSLVLAGGLNEQFF. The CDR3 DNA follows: TGTGCCAGCAGCTTGGTACTAGCGGGGGGCCTCAATGAGCAGTTCTTC. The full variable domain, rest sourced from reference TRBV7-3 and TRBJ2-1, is GAGVSQTPSNKVTEKGKYVELRCDPISGHTALYWYRQSLGQGPEFLIYFQGTGAADDSGLPNDRFFAVRPEGSVSTLKIQRTERGDSAVYLCASSLVLAGGLNEQFFGPGTRLTVL.

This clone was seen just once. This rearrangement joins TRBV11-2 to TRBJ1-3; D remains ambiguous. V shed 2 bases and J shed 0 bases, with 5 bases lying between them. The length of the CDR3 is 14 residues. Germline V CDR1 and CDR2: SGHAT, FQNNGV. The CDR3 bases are TGTGCCAGCAGCTTACTAAGCTCTGGAAACACCATATATTTT. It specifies CASSLLSSGNTIYF.